The clone carrying this T cell receptor (beta chain) has a handful of counts. The sample comes from a study of human T cells and chemical hapten exposure. Study context: Patients had diphenylcyclopropenone applied to the scalp weekly throughout the roughly 25-week study.

Time point: pre-sensitization, week 0. Treatment: therapeutic diphenylcyclopropenone sensitization with weekly scalp DPC. Germline CDR1 is SGHTA and CDR2 is FQGNSA. The CDR3 is made up of 14 amino acids. Trimming left V 5 bases short and J 7 bases short, with 18 bases between. A single record per CDR3 protein comes from TCRdb applying MiXCR to the RACE reads. The sample includes roughly 100,000 distinct CDR3 sequences, 8% to 10% seen only once; the top ten take around 4%. V is TRBV7-2 and J is TRBJ2-7; D is perhaps TRBD2 (6 bases). Specimen: whole blood, collected in connection with sensitization to the hapten diphenylcyclopropenone (DPC). The source is a middle-aged woman with alopecia areata. Some clones in this sample may be carry-over from other donors' samples. DNA of the CDR3: TGTGCCAGCAGCCCGCGCCCTCGGCTAGCGGAGCAGTACTTC. Translation gives CASSPRPRLAEQYF.